The sequence of this TCR beta chain was determined in a study of cytomegalovirus exposure and HLA in healthy donors (dated by TCRdb to about 2017). About the investigation overall: In an earlier analysis of fewer than 750 of the donors, about 260 Gb of sequence data and roughly 100 million unique TCR beta sequences from about 179 million T cells were reported. In the later analysis, no new phenotypic data were used to find candidate immune exposures; instead, reliance was placed on TCR beta sequences and their occurrence across donors. In a later analysis, previously published TCR beta repertoires from about 670 donors were re-analyzed and high-resolution HLA genotyping was added so that TCR occurrence patterns could be studied. The T cell repertoires of 666 subjects were profiled by immunosequencing and related to cytomegalovirus serostatus. An early release that covered about 600 HLA-typed donors contained around 300 gigabases of sequencing data and about 84 million unique TCR sequences. An earlier analysis of 500 to 650 of the donors applied high-throughput TCR beta sequencing to assess whether each TCR beta V gene segment acted as functional or pseudogenic. The genetic ancestry cluster associated with self-reported Caucasian donors included 65% to 90% of the approximately 430 genotyped donors. Every repertoire in the discovery cohort had been generated on one and the same sequencing platform. Donor age, sex, ethnicity and CMV serostatus were compiled together with the repertoire data. In addition to the first cohort of around 670 subjects, a separate validation cohort of around 110 different subjects was used. Both class I and class II loci were covered by HLA typing, at four-digit resolution. The number of typed donors differed by locus: about 629-630 for A, B, C, DRB1 and DQB1; 500 to 550 for DQA1; 606 for DPA1; and around 450 for DPB1. On average, 235,054 unique TCR beta nucleotide sequences were sequenced per donor among 398 genotyped donors of the cohort, with roughly a sixth of those sequences being non-productive. In a later genetic analysis, genome-wide SNP genotypes for about 55% of the roughly 700 donors were used, and that subset was treated as a discovery cohort. Several DR-DQ haplotypes were treated as single units for association and clustering because of strong linkage in the cohort. The aim of the study was to test whether cataloging public T cell receptors could identify signatures of past pathogen exposure. High-throughput TCR immunosequencing, statistical association of individual TCRs with disease status, and machine learning were combined to predict cytomegalovirus infection status. Beyond this particular receptor, the publication reports: The authors suggested that the approach could potentially be extended to other disease states and immunological phenotypes. In this cohort, only TCR beta chains were sequenced, and detectable features were limited by the absence of alpha or paired-chain data. Most TCR sequences were observed very rarely across donors, whereas some public TCRs were present in many individuals. Linkage disequilibrium might explain the correlated functional status among segregating V segments, but an unknown experimental factor could not be ruled out. A later genetic analysis associated a missense DCLRE1C variant with V-gene and J-gene trimming of TCR beta chains, and an independent cohort replicated the association. A total of fewer than 200 TCR beta chains were listed by the study as associated with cytomegalovirus. A later analysis reported that several top co-occurrence clusters appeared linked to parvovirus B19, influenza, CMV and Epstein-Barr virus. In both the original and validation cohorts, the classifier was reported to diagnose cytomegalovirus status with high specificity and sensitivity. In a later analysis, HLA-associated TCR beta chains were found to be more clonally expanded and to have lower generation probabilities than equally common non-associated chains. In an earlier analysis of about 600 of the donors, most TCR beta V segments appeared in productive rearrangements about 87% or about 30% of the time, broadly matching IMGT annotations. A few of the identified cytomegalovirus-associated TCR beta chains were confirmed in vitro to be specific for cytomegalovirus antigens. In a later analysis, TCR association rates were found to vary across HLA loci, with the most associated TCRs seen for DRB1 alleles and the fewest for HLA-C alleles. A group of highly shared sequence variants was considered likely to be a technical artifact of the sequencing pipeline. Most CMV-associated TCR beta chains appeared to be HLA-restricted in a later analysis, and the HLA associations seemed to be driven largely by CMV exposure. In a later analysis, about 17,000 TCR beta sequences were associated with specific HLA alleles at a false discovery rate of 0.05. Because HLA typing was missing for some donors at each locus, association tests included only the typed subset. Compared with the 666-donor mean, donors in an Asian-associated ancestry cluster had fewer N-insertions in productive TCRs, according to a later genetic analysis. A further reported finding was that TCR beta sequences accurately predicted the HLA-A and HLA-B alleles for most subjects in the first cohort. Over 15 rarely observed V segments, including chromosome 9 orphons, were excluded from the earlier analysis of about 500 of the donors because counts were too low. When HLA alleles, especially DR and DQ, strongly co-occurred, TCR associations were difficult to assign to individual alleles. Roughly uniform sequencing depth across donors was assumed in presence/absence analyses, although this assumption may not hold. Some IMGT-functional V segments, including TRBV6-2 and TRBV6-3, could not be distinguished by the 87-base-pair reads and were therefore excluded. CMV serostatus was the only immune exposure information available for the cohort.

This clone showed up just a few times. The target of this receptor is not known. No much larger clonotype is one base removed from it; base qualities were not supplied. The method behind the library was the immunoSEQ multiplex PCR assay. The multiplex PCR relied on a mix of 60 forward primers for TCR Vbeta segments and 13 reverse primers for TCR Jbeta segments. The CDR3 region of rearranged TCR beta genes was amplified from genomic DNA by a multiplex PCR assay. Amplified TCR beta libraries were sequenced as 87-base-pair reads on the Illumina HiSeq System. The original pipeline was this. A later analysis tallied tens of millions of unique TCR beta chains across the 600 to 700 repertoires, and about 12 million of those chains were shared by two or more donors. A nearest-neighbor algorithm error-corrected the raw reads and collapsed the reads into unique sequences, merging closely related sequences to remove PCR and sequencing errors. V, D and J gene segments were assigned by aligning CDR3 sequences to IMGT reference sequences. For a sequence to be retained, at least a six-nucleotide match to both a V gene segment and a J gene segment was required. A rearrangement was called productive if the CDR3 had no stop codons and remained in frame with V and J, and every other rearrangement was called non-productive. Following IMGT convention, CDR3 was defined as the stretch from the second conserved V-encoded cysteine to the conserved J-encoded phenylalanine. The earlier analysis of about 560 of the donors excluded any sequence lacking an unambiguous match to a single V gene segment. An earlier analysis of over 450 of the donors classified V segments as functional when productive rearrangements were above 56.7% and as segregating when the standard deviation between donors was above 5%. A statistical classification framework was built for diagnosing cytomegalovirus status from the catalog of TCR beta chain sequences. In a later analysis, TCR nucleotide sequences were compared against IMGT/GENE-DB human TR gene sequences so that V and J genes could be assigned. In a later analysis, CDR3 sequences and most-parsimonious VDJ recombination scenarios were assigned using the TCRdist pipeline. In a later analysis, each TCR beta chain was defined by its CDR3 amino acid sequence together with its V-gene family, and reads lacking a unique V-gene family were excluded. As a way to deal with suspected cross-contamination and a sequencing artifact, a later analysis dropped under 600 nucleotide sequences that were highly shared and had low generation probability. A later analysis calculated a clonal expansion index for each public chain from normalized within-repertoire ranks of inferred template counts. Generation probabilities in a later analysis came from a VDJ recombination model fitted to out-of-frame rearrangements, and those results were checked against IGoR. In a later analysis, TCR-TCR, TCR-HLA and TCR-CMV co-occurrence was scored with hypergeometric tests, and a repertoire-size bias correction was applied to TCR pairs. A later analysis estimated false discovery rates by permuting HLA or CMV assignments 20 times. In a later analysis, co-occurring TCRs were grouped using DBSCAN, with TCRdist sequence similarity added in when clustering inside HLA-allele-positive subsets. For co-occurrence clustering, repertoires with fewer than 30,000 or more than 120,000 public chains were excluded, along with about five repertoires with anomalous nucleotide sharing. TCRdb limited this immuneACCESS table to in-frame rearrangements with V and J called. A share of clones is missing; checked studies link under half to unresolved V genes, and the rest is unexplained. The V and J calls and clone size were taken over from that table, and D and trimming were inferred from the DNA. Here the sample has 150,000 to 200,000 clones; 60% to 85% occur a single time. The ten top clones hold 2.5% to 4% of the sample.

Trimming takes 0 bases from V and 11 bases from J, and the germline ends sit 18 bases apart. The CDR3, cysteine through phenylalanine, is 15 amino acids long. Only the CDR3 DNA stays, 45 bases, in frame from base 1. The germline V gene supplies CDR1 SGDLS and CDR2 YYNGEE. In total, approximately 690 healthy bone marrow donors made up the cohort. At the time of sampling, every cohort member was nominally healthy, though immune exposures that went unrecorded were likely present. The donor was CMV seronegative and was included in the group of about 350 seronegative cohort members. Each donor provided a peripheral blood sample, and peripheral blood mononuclear cells were used for TCR beta sequencing. The Qiagen DNeasy Blood Extraction Kit was used to extract genomic DNA from the blood cell samples.

The specimen sequenced was PBMCs. The sequence was obtained from a female donor in good health and CMV-seronegative. The rearranged chain carries TRBV9 and TRBJ2-1; the D gene is perhaps TRBD1, on 6 matching bases. This receptor has the CDR3 CASSVEEVFGTQQFF. The DNA is as follows: TGTGCCAGCAGCGTAGAGGAAGTATTTGGGACACAGCAGTTCTTC.